This TCR beta chain was identified during a study of PD-L1 blockade in urothelial cancer. As for the study in general: It was at some point between 2014 and 2016 that patients started atezolizumab at 1,200 mg intravenously every 3 weeks. The authors examined blood 3 weeks (second dose) and 6 weeks after treatment start. Overall study results and limits: Durable-benefit patients had greater expansion of tumor-associated blood clones at 3 weeks.

Trimming removed 6 bases from V and 1 base from J, with 15 bases in between. The germline V gene has CDR1 SGHAT and CDR2 FQNNGV. The length of the CDR3 is 16 residues. Profiled with immunoSEQ multiplex PCR; TCRdb holds only in-frame clones, not every one. The sample records about 120,000 clones, around 89% being singletons. About this clone itself: Its antigen is not known.

Time point: peripheral blood 6 weeks after treatment start. The rearrangement links TRBV11-2 to TRBJ2-2; D is possibly TRBD1 (6 bases). Source: PBMCs, taken around atezolizumab (anti-PD-L1) treatment. This TCR was recovered from a man between 60 and 70 years old with urothelial cancer. The CDR3 sequence is CASSQRGTMNTGELFF. For the CDR3, the DNA is TGTGCCAGCAGTCAAAGGGGGACAATGAACACCGGGGAGCTGTTTTTT.